This TCR beta chain was captured by sequencing in a study of blood T cell repertoires in COVID-19. Study information: PBMCs, B-cell-depleted T cells, or T cells were the source of the cDNA or gDNA that made up the material.

This clone was seen more than once but under ten times. Sequencing used immunoSEQ multiplex PCR; TCRdb keeps in-frame clones, though not all of them. This sample has hundreds of thousands of clones, with approximately 81% found just once. This CDR3 has 14 residues. Germline values: CDR1 MNHEY, CDR2 SVGAGI. V dropped 1 base and J dropped 2 bases, with 8 bases sitting between them. The clonotype originates from a woman between 18 and 30 years old with acute or convalescent COVID-19. V gene TRBV6-5 combines with J gene TRBJ1-2; D not resolved. The material sequenced was peripheral blood. CDR3 in DNA: TGTGCCAGCAGTTACTACGGAGAGAACTATGGCTACACCTTC. This encodes CASSYYGENYGYTF.